The 17 T cell receptor beta chains reported below all come from one sample, sequenced in a study of T cells expressing NK-cell markers. TCRdb reprocessed the 5' RACE reads and keeps a single row for each CDR3 protein, giving no DNA. Its table records about 550,000 distinct CDR3 sequences. Sequencing was carried out using blood T cells: a sorted CD56 or NKG2C T cell subset, CD4+ or CD8+ T cells, or bulk PBMC T cells (not recorded which). The receptors stem from a man aged 18 to 29 in good health.

The J gene is TRBJ2-3, the V gene TRBV6-5. CDR1 MNHEY and CDR2 SVGAGI come from the germline V gene. This CDR3 is 16 amino acids long. CDR3 protein: CASSYQGLAGTDTQYF.

The J gene is TRBJ2-1, the V gene TRBV29-1; TCRdb's D call of TRBD1 is untestable without DNA. Germline assignment: CDR1 SQVTM and CDR2 ANQGSEA. The CDR3 contains 16 residues. CDR3 residues: CSVEEGTGIDNNEQFF.

The chain has TRBV7-8 and TRBJ2-7; TCRdb picks TRBD1, but there is no DNA to check that call. The CDR3 is 13 residues long. The germline CDR1 and CDR2 sequences are SGHVS and FQNEAQ. CDR3 region: CASSLFQGYEQYF.

CDR3 loop: CASSLVGTRNEQFF. V is TRBV11-2 and J is TRBJ2-1; TCRdb indicates TRBD1, and absent DNA this call remains unverified. The CDR3 runs 14 residues. Germline V gene sequence: CDR1 SGHAT, CDR2 FQNNGV.

The J gene is TRBJ2-5, the V gene TRBV7-2; without DNA, the TCRdb call of TRBD1 cannot be checked. Germline V lookup: CDR1 SGHTA, CDR2 FQGNSA. The length of the CDR3 is 13 residues. The CDR3 loop is CASSPRTEETQYF.

The J gene is TRBJ2-6, the V gene TRBV10-2; with no DNA, the TCRdb D assignment of TRBD1 cannot be verified. CDR1 and CDR2 (germline): WSHSY, SAAADI. This CDR3 spans 15 amino acids. CDR3 region: CASTIGGSGANVLTF.

This rearrangement joins TRBV20-1 to TRBJ1-4. There are 15 residues in the CDR3. The V gene's germline CDR1 is DFQATT and CDR2 SNEGSKA (reference sequence). The CDR3 loop is CSARARTLDNEKLFF.

The CDR3 loop is CASSLSRGMGLNTGELFF. The V call is TRBV27, the J call TRBJ2-2; TCRdb's D gene call, TRBD1, goes unchecked for lack of DNA. This CDR3 has 18 residues. Germline CDR1 MNHEY, CDR2 SMNVEV (reference sequence).

V usage is TRBV2 and J usage is TRBJ2-4; the TRBD1 assignment by TCRdb is unverifiable without DNA. CDR3 length equals 14 residues. Germline V gene data show CDR1 as SNHLY and CDR2 as FYNNEI. CDR3: CASSESPGKNIQYF.

The CDR3 is CASSSGTVTARSDYGYTF. V and J are TRBV5-1 and TRBJ1-2; TCRdb gives TRBD1 as the D gene, but with no DNA this cannot be confirmed. In germline, CDR1 is SGHRS, CDR2 YFSETQ. The CDR3 consists of 18 residues.

V gene TRBV10-3 combines with J gene TRBJ2-6; the D call of TRBD1 rests on TCRdb alone, since no DNA is present to check it. Germline CDR1 reads ENHRY; CDR2 reads SYGVKD. This CDR3 region has 17 residues. CDR3 loop: CAISAPEDGAGANVLTF.

The chain carries TRBV5-1 and TRBJ2-1; TCRdb selects TRBD1, and the lack of DNA leaves this call unchecked. There are 14 residues in the CDR3. The germline V gene has CDR1 SGHRS and CDR2 YFSETQ. CDR3 in amino acids: CASSAGTHYNEQFF.

This sequence joins TRBV2 and TRBJ1-3; there is no DNA to check the TCRdb D call of TRBD1. This CDR3 contains 16 residues. The V gene's germline CDR1 is SNHLY and CDR2 FYNNEI. The CDR3 spells CASSDVDRGPGNTIYF.

The rearrangement joins TRBV5-1 to TRBJ2-2. The V gene's germline CDR1 is SGHRS and CDR2 YFSETQ. The CDR3 totals 15 residues. CDR3 protein: CASSLGAANTGELFF.

V usage is TRBV30 and J usage is TRBJ1-2. This CDR3 contains 12 residues. CDR1 is GTSNPN, CDR2 SVGIG, per germline (reference sequence). CDR3 region: CAWPQSGTGYTF.

The chain has TRBV20-1 and TRBJ1-2; TCRdb's assignment of TRBD1 cannot be checked, as there is no DNA. The CDR3 runs 14 residues. Germline CDR1 reads DFQATT; CDR2 reads SNEGSKA (reference sequence). CDR3 residues: CSANGQGHNYGYTF.

The chain joins TRBV14 to TRBJ2-5; TCRdb indicates TRBD1, and absent DNA this call remains unverified. This CDR3 is built from 15 residues. Germline assignment: CDR1 SGHDN and CDR2 FVKESK. CDR3: CASSIRVHRQETQYF. The variable domain in full, completed from reference TRBV14 and TRBJ2-5, reads EAGVTQFPSHSVIEKGQTVTLRCDPISGHDNLYWYRRVMGKEIKFLLHFVKESKQDESGMPNNRFLAERTGGTYSTLKVQPAELEDSGVYFCASSIRVHRQETQYFGPGTRLLVL.